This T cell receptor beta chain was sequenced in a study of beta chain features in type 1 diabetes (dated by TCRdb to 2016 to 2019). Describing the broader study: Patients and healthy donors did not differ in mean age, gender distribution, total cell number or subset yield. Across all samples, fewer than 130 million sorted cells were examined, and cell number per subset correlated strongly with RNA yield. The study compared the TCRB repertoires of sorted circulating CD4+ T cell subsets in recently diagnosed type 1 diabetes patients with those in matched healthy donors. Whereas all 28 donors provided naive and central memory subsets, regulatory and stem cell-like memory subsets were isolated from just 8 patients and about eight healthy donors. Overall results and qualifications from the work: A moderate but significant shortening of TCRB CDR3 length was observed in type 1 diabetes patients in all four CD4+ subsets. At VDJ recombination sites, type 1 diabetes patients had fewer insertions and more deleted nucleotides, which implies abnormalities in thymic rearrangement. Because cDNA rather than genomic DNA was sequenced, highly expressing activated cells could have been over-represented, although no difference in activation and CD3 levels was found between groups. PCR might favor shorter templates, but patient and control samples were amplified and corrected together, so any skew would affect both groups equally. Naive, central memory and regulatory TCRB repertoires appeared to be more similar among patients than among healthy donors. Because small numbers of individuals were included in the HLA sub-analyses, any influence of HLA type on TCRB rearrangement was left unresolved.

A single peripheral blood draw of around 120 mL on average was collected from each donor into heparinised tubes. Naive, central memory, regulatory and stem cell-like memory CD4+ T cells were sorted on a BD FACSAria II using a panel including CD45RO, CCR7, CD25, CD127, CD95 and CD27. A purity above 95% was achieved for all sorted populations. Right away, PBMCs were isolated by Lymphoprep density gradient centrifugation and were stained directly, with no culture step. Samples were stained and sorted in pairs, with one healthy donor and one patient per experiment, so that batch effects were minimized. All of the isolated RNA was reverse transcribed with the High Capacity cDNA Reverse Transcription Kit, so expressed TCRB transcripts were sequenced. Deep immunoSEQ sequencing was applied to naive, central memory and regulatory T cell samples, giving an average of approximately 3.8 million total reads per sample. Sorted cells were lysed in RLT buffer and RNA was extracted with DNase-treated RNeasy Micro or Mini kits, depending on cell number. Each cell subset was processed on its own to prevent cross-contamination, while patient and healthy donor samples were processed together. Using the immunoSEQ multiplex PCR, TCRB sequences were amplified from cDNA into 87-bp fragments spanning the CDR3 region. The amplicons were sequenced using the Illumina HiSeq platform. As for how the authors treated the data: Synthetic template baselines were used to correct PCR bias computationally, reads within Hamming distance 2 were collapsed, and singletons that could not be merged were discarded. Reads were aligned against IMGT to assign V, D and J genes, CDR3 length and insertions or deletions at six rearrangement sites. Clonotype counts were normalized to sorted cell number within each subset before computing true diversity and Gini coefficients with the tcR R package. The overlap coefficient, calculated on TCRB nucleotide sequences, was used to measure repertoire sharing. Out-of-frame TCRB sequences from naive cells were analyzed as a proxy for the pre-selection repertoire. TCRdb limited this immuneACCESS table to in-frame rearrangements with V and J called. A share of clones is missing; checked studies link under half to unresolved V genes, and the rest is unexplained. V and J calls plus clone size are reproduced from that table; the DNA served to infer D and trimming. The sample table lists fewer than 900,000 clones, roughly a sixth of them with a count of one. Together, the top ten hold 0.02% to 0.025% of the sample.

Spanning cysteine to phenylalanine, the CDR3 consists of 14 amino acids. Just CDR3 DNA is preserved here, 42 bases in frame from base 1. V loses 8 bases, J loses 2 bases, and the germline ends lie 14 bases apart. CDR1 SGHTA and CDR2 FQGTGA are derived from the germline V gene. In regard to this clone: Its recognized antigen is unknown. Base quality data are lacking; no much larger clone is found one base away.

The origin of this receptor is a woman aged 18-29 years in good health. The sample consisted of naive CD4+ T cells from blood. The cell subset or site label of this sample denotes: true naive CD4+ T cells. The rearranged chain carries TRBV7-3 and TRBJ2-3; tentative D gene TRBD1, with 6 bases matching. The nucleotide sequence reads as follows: TGTGCCAGCTCCAGGACAGCAAACACAGATACGCAGTATTTT. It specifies CASSRTANTDTQYF.